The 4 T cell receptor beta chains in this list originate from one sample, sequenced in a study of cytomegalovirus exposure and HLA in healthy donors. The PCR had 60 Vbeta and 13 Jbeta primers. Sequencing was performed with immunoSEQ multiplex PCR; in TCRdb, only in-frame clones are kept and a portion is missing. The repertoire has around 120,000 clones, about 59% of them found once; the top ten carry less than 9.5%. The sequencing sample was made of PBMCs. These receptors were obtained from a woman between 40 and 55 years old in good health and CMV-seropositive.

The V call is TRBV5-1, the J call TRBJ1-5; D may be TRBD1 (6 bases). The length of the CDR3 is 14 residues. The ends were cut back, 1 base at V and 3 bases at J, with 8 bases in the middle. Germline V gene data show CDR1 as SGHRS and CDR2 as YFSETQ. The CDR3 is CASSLTGSNQPQHF. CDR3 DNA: TGCGCCAGCAGCTTGACAGGGTCCAATCAGCCCCAGCATTTT.

This CDR3 is CASSPDLNEQFF. CDR3 bases: TGTGCCAGCAGCCCTGACTTAAATGAGCAGTTCTTC. The chain uses TRBV4-2 and TRBJ2-1; D not resolved. CDR1 is LGHNA, CDR2 YNFKEQ, per germline. V gave up 4 bases and J gave up 7 bases, with 8 bases separating them. The CDR3 is 12 amino acids.

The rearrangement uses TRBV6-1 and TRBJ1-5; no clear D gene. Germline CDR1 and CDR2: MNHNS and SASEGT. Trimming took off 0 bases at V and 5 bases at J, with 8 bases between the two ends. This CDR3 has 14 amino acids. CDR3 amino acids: CASSEAVADQPQHF. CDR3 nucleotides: TGTGCCAGCAGTGAAGCCGTCGCGGATCAGCCCCAGCATTTT.

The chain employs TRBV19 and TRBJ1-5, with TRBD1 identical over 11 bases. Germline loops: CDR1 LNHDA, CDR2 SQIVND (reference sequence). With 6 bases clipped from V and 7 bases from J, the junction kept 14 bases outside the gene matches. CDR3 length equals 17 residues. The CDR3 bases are TGTGCCAGTAGCCCAATCCCGGGACAGGGGGTAAGGCAGCCCCAGCATTTT. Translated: CASSPIPGQGVRQPQHF.